The 29 T cell receptor beta chains presented below share a single source sample, sequenced in a study of T-cell memory formation after mild COVID-19. TCRdb reprocessed the 5' RACE reads with MiXCR, giving one entry per CDR3 protein. The sample carries some 97,000 distinct CDR3 sequences, approximately 10% recorded once. Sequencing input: PBMCs or a T cell subset sorted from them (not recorded which). The origin of the receptors is a man aged 18 to 30 who had mild COVID-19 (a few samples of this study predate the infection). Cell type and time point are not known.

V gene TRBV7-9 combines with J gene TRBJ2-5; D is uncertain. Trimming took 5 bases from V and 1 from J, leaving 14 bases between them. The CDR3 has 15 amino acids. The germline gives CDR1 SEHNR, CDR2 FQNEAQ (reference sequence). The CDR3 bases are TGTGCCAGCAGCCCGCCGTTGGTGGGCCAAGAGACCCAGTACTTC. Translation gives CASSPPLVGQETQYF.

This clonotype was observed a handful of times. This chain connects TRBV5-6 to TRBJ2-7; possible D gene TRBD1, 5 bases. The V gene lost 3 bases and the J gene lost 2 bases, with 18 bases spanning the gap. CDR3 length: 16 residues. Germline loops: CDR1 SGHDT, CDR2 YYEEEE. CDR3 coding DNA: TGTGCCAGCAGCTCGACAGCCTTCTCCATTACCTACGAGCAGTACGTC. Its translation is CASSSTAFSITYEQYV.

This clonotype was seen many times. This sequence joins TRBV4-1 and TRBJ1-2, with D hard to call. The CDR3 covers 12 residues. The germline V and J ends were trimmed by 5 bases and 5 bases, with 9 bases remaining between them. Germline CDR1 and CDR2: MGHRA and YSYEKL. The CDR3 DNA sequence: TGCGCCAGCAGCACCGGGAGATATGGCTACACCTTC. It yields the protein CASSTGRYGYTF.

This clonotype came up a few times. The V call is TRBV21-1, the J call TRBJ1-2. TRBV21-1 constitutes a pseudogene. The CDR3 runs to 17 residues. The CDR3 loop is CASSNISFGPRIVGYTF. CDR3 nucleotide sequence: TGTGCCAGCAGCAATATTTCATTCGGACCTCGGATAGTAGGCTACACCTTC.

This clonotype has just a few counts. The chain combines TRBV11-3 with TRBJ2-1, with 8 nucleotides matching TRBD1. Trimming removed 5 bases from V and 7 bases from J; junction bases left unmatched: 10. The CDR3 is 15 residues long. Germline-derived CDR1 and CDR2 are SGHNT and YENEEA. In DNA, the CDR3 is TGTGCCAGCAGCGCCCCCGACAGGGGCCAGAATGAGCAGTTCTTC. Protein product: CASSAPDRGQNEQFF.

The rearrangement uses TRBV11-3 and TRBJ2-1; 10 bases match TRBD2. The CDR3 runs to 19 residues. The ends lost 4 bases at V and 8 bases at J; junction bases unmatched: 20. Germline CDR1 is SGHNT and CDR2 is YENEEA. CDR3: CASSSILAGDAPLGYEQFF. CDR3 sequence (DNA): TGTGCCAGCAGCTCCATTCTAGCGGGAGATGCGCCCCTCGGGTATGAGCAGTTCTTC.

There are many counts of this clonotype. The V gene is TRBV7-2, the J gene TRBJ2-7; D not resolved. The V end lost 0 bases, the J end lost 3 bases, and 9 bases lay between the germline ends. CDR1 is SGHTA and CDR2 is FQGNSA in the germline V gene. The CDR3 sequence is 14 residues long. The CDR3 spells CASSLAPGLYEQYF. The CDR3 DNA is TGTGCCAGCAGCTTAGCTCCAGGCCTCTACGAGCAGTACTTC.

The table lists this clonotype with a few counts. The chain recombines TRBV7-6 with TRBJ2-7; D is undetermined. Germline V gene lookup returns CDR1 SGHVS and CDR2 FNYEAQ. V lost 0 bases to trimming and J lost 4 bases, with 7 bases between them. This CDR3 contains 13 residues. The chain's CDR3 is CASSLATGYEQYV. CDR3 coding DNA: TGTGCCAGCAGCTTAGCGACGGGTTACGAGCAGTACGTC.

This clonotype was seen a handful of times. The chain carries TRBV27 and TRBJ2-1; possibly TRBD1 for D (5 bases). V lost 2 bases and J lost 0, with 14 bases in between. From germline, CDR1 is MNHEY and CDR2 SMNVEV (reference sequence). There are 17 residues in the CDR3. In nucleotides, the CDR3 is TGTGCCAGCAGTTTAGGCAGGGCAGGACGCTCCTACAATGAGCAGTTCTTC. Translating gives CASSLGRAGRSYNEQFF.

This clonotype was detected many times. Because it lacks the conserved phenylalanine or tryptophan at the end, this CDR3 is likely a read error. This chain connects TRBV9 to TRBJ2-1; D unclear. The V end lost 0 bases, the J end lost 6 bases, and 16 bases lay between the germline ends. Germline CDR1 reads SGDLS; CDR2 reads YYNGEE. The CDR3 covers 16 residues. CDR3 coding DNA: TGTGCCAGCAGCGTAGGAGGTGGAAAGGATCTCAATGAGCAGTTCCTC. Translated: CASSVGGGKDLNEQFL.

The V gene is TRBV4-3, the J gene TRBJ2-1; D might be TRBD1 (5 bases). The V gene's germline CDR1 is LGHNA and CDR2 YSLEER. This CDR3 has 15 residues. Deletions cut 4 bases from V and 7 bases from J, with 17 bases between. The CDR3 coding sequence is TGCGCCAGCAGCCTCAGGGTTCTTTCGACGAATGAGCAGTTCTTC. Amino acid sequence: CASSLRVLSTNEQFF.

The V gene is TRBV12-3 or TRBV12-4, the J gene TRBJ2-3; TRBD1 is a possible D gene (7 bases). This CDR3 has 15 amino acids. V was cut by 5 bases and J by 1 base, with 13 bases left in between. This CDR3 is CASSPRDSGTDTQYF. The CDR3 nucleotides are TGTGCCAGCAGTCCGCGGGACAGCGGCACAGATACGCAGTATTTT.

This clonotype was observed a handful of times. J is TRBJ2-5 and V is TRBV7-3; 8 nucleotides agree with TRBD1. The CDR3 extends over 16 amino acids. J was trimmed by 5 bases and V by 4 bases; bases with no gene match: 12. Germline-derived CDR1 and CDR2 are SGHTA and FQGTGA. CDR3 region: CASSSPGQVKGETQYF. The CDR3 region has the DNA TGTGCCAGCAGCTCACCGGGACAGGTGAAGGGGGAGACCCAGTACTTC.

J is TRBJ1-1 and V is TRBV2, with D uncertain. The CDR3 loop spans 15 amino acids. CDR1 SNHLY and CDR2 FYNNEI come from the germline V gene. V shed 6 bases and J shed 3 bases, with 17 bases lying between them. The CDR3 region is CASRRTGLEDTEAFF. CDR3 sequence (DNA): TGTGCCAGCAGGCGCACTGGGCTGGAGGACACTGAAGCTTTCTTT.

As regards this clonotype: It may be a read error: a sequence one base away is much more abundant. The chain is built from TRBV7-9 and TRBJ2-7; the match to TRBD1 covers 8 bases. The CDR3 has 17 amino acids. The V gene end was trimmed by 5 bases and the J gene end by 1 base; junction bases not matched to a gene: 13. In germline, CDR1 is SEHNR, CDR2 FQNEAQ (reference sequence). This CDR3 is CASSPDGGQVRSYEQYF. The DNA of the CDR3 is TGTGCCAGCAGCCCTGATGGGGGACAGGTAAGGTCCTACGAGCAGTACTTC.

This clonotype was observed many times. The chain is built from TRBV7-9 and TRBJ2-5; D unresolved. The V end was cut by 5 bases, the J end by 5 bases, with 12 bases between. The CDR3 has 13 residues. Germline V CDR1 and CDR2: SEHNR, FQNEAQ (reference sequence). CDR3 sequence (DNA): TGTGCCAGCAGCACAAACGTGGGGGAGACCCAGTACTTC. This gives the protein CASSTNVGETQYF.

The J gene is TRBJ2-5, the V gene TRBV20-1, with a possible D match to TRBD2 (5 bases). Germline lookup yields CDR1 DFQATT and CDR2 SNEGSKA (reference sequence). Trimming took 0 bases from V and 5 from J, leaving 13 bases between them. The CDR3 contains 14 residues. In DNA form, the CDR3 reads TGCAGTGCTAGAGATACAAGGACTTCGGAGACCCAGTACTTC. Protein product: CSARDTRTSETQYF.

This clonotype was counted at least ten times. The rearrangement links TRBV7-6 to TRBJ1-1; no clear D gene. With 2 bases removed from V and 5 bases from J, the gap between germline ends came to 15 bases. This CDR3 region has 15 residues. Germline lookup yields CDR1 SGHVS and CDR2 FNYEAQ. This CDR3 reads CASSLNRGSSTEAFF. The CDR3 coding sequence is TGTGCCAGCAGCTTAAATCGGGGTTCAAGTACTGAAGCTTTCTTT.

This clonotype was seen only a few times. The chain couples TRBV4-1 to TRBJ2-1; D is undetermined. The V end was cut by 1 base, the J end by 2 bases, with 12 bases between. CDR3 length equals 16 residues. Germline loops: CDR1 MGHRA, CDR2 YSYEKL. The CDR3 DNA sequence: TGCGCCAGCAGCCAAGCAGGACGGATTACCTACAATGAGCAGTTCTTC. It translates to CASSQAGRITYNEQFF.

This clonotype was seen a few times. The chain recombines TRBV27 with TRBJ1-6; D gene ambiguous. V lost 6 bases to trimming and J lost 7 bases, with 7 bases between them. This CDR3 comprises 12 residues. CDR1 and CDR2 (germline): MNHEY, SMNVEV (reference sequence). The CDR3 DNA sequence: TGTGCCAGCAGCTCAGGAAATTCACCCCTCCACTTT. Encoded protein: CASSSGNSPLHF.

V usage is TRBV12-3 or TRBV12-4 and J usage is TRBJ1-1; D not resolved. Trimming took 8 bases from V and 2 from J, leaving 12 bases between them. The CDR3 sequence is 13 residues long. The chain's CDR3 is CASGVSPNTEAFF. The CDR3 DNA reads TGTGCCAGCGGCGTCAGTCCAAACACTGAAGCTTTCTTT.

The rearrangement links TRBV19 to TRBJ2-1, with a tentative D call TRBD1 (6 bases). Germline CDR1 LNHDA, CDR2 SQIVND (reference sequence). V dropped 1 base and J dropped 7 bases, with 14 bases sitting between them. CDR3 size: 15 residues. This CDR3 is CASSIVNTGWNEQFF. CDR3 DNA: TGTGCCAGTAGTATAGTTAACACAGGGTGGAATGAGCAGTTCTTC. The full variable domain, with the rest looked up from reference TRBV19 and TRBJ2-1, is DGGITQSPKYLFRKEGQNVTLSCEQNLNHDAMYWYRQDPGQGLRLIYYSQIVNDFQKGDIAEGYSVSREKKESFPLTVTSAQKNPTAFYLCASSIVNTGWNEQFFGPGTRLTVL.

CDR3 amino acids: CASSRVVISEAFF. In DNA form, the CDR3 reads TGCGCCAGCAGCCGCGTCGTCATTTCTGAAGCTTTCTTT. This rearrangement joins TRBV4-1 to TRBJ1-1; D remains unclear. Germline V gene sequence: CDR1 MGHRA, CDR2 YSYEKL. Trimming left V 4 bases short and J 6 bases short, with 12 bases between. The CDR3 sequence is 13 residues long.

This chain links TRBV13 with TRBJ2-3; 8 bases are shared with TRBD1. CDR1 and CDR2 from the germline V gene are PRHDT and FYEKMQ (reference sequence). The CDR3 has 14 amino acids. After removal of 6 bases from V and 8 bases from J, the junction contained 10 bases not matched to a gene. The CDR3 DNA reads TGTGCCAGCAGTCCGGACTCCAGGGGGCCTACGCAGTATTTT. Translating it yields CASSPDSRGPTQYF.

This clonotype was seen more than once but under ten times. The chain joins TRBV6-1 to TRBJ1-6; D gene uncertain. CDR3 size: 11 residues. Germline V gives CDR1 MNHNS, CDR2 SASEGT. V was shortened by 7 bases and J by 5 bases, with 3 bases between the two germline ends. The CDR3 loop is CASTNNSPLHF. CDR3 bases: TGTGCCAGCACAAATAATTCACCCCTCCACTTT.

V gene TRBV7-8 combines with J gene TRBJ2-7; TRBD1 agrees at 9 bases. The ends lost 4 bases at V and 3 bases at J; junction bases unmatched: 7. Germline V gene lookup returns CDR1 SGHVS and CDR2 FQNEAQ. The CDR3 is made up of 15 amino acids. CDR3 sequence: CASSWRTGADYEQYF. For the CDR3, the DNA is TGTGCCAGCAGCTGGAGGACAGGGGCGGACTACGAGCAGTACTTC.

The rearrangement joins TRBV3-1 to TRBJ2-5; a possible D gene is TRBD1 (6 bases). Looked up from germline, CDR1 is LGHDT and CDR2 is YNNKEL (reference sequence). The CDR3 has 16 residues. Trimming left V 0 bases short and J 6 bases short, with 17 bases between. In nucleotides, the CDR3 is TGTGCCAGCAGCCAAGATAGAAACAGGGTATGGAAGACCCAGTACTTC. It yields the protein CASSQDRNRVWKTQYF.

This clonotype was recorded a few times. This sequence joins TRBV27 and TRBJ2-3; D call uncertain. The V and J ends lost 3 bases and 3 bases respectively, with 16 bases between them. CDR3 size: 16 residues. The germline V gene encodes CDR1 MNHEY and CDR2 SMNVEV (reference sequence). The CDR3 DNA is TGTGCCAGCAGTTTCCTCGGACGAGCTGGGACAGATACGCAGTATTTT. Its protein is CASSFLGRAGTDTQYF.

This clonotype was picked up a small number of times. The V call is TRBV4-1, the J call TRBJ1-5; the D gene is possibly TRBD1 (6 bases). Per germline, CDR1 MGHRA and CDR2 YSYEKL. V shed 3 bases and J shed 0 bases, with 9 bases lying between them. This CDR3 spans 15 amino acids. The CDR3 DNA sequence: TGCGCCAGCAGCCACCGACAGGTTAGCAATCAGCCCCAGCATTTT. Translated, it gives CASSHRQVSNQPQHF.